One sample yielded the 18 T cell receptor beta chains listed below, sequenced in a study of blood T cell repertoires in COVID-19. Clones were read by immunoSEQ multiplex PCR, and TCRdb kept only the in-frame ones, dropping some. The table lists a few hundred thousand clones, approximately 90% of them singletons. The sequencing input was peripheral blood. The receptors were gathered from a man between 60 and 75 years old who had recovered from COVID-19.

In this sample, this clone turned up once. The chain employs TRBV13 and TRBJ2-7; 7 bases match TRBD1. The length of the CDR3 is 15 residues. The J segment lost 0 bases and the V segment lost 5 bases, leaving 7 bases of the junction unmatched. Germline V gene lookup returns CDR1 PRHDT and CDR2 FYEKMQ (reference sequence). CDR3 sequence reads: CASSHPTGSSYEQYF. In DNA form, the CDR3 reads TGTGCCAGCAGCCATCCGACAGGGAGCTCCTACGAGCAGTACTTC.

The chain has TRBV29-1 and TRBJ1-1; 10 nucleotides line up with TRBD1. The germline V gene encodes CDR1 SQVTM and CDR2 ANQGSEA. Trimming took 4 bases from V and 4 from J; bases not matched to a gene: 3. The CDR3 loop spans 13 amino acids. The CDR3 DNA follows: TGCAGCGTTGGCGGGACAGGGGCCACTGAAGCTTTCTTT. Translation gives CSVGGTGATEAFF.

The V call is TRBV15, the J call TRBJ1-5; D may be TRBD1 (6 bases). The CDR3 runs 15 residues. Deletions cut 0 bases from V and 4 bases from J, with 10 bases between. In germline, CDR1 is LNHNV, CDR2 YYDKDF (reference sequence). The CDR3 is CATSREQGPNQPQHF. The CDR3 DNA sequence: TGTGCCACCAGCAGAGAGCAGGGGCCGAATCAGCCCCAGCATTTT.

This chain joins TRBV11-3 and TRBJ2-1; maybe TRBD1 (6 bases). The ends were cut back, 5 bases at V and 4 bases at J, with 15 bases in the middle. The CDR3 is 15 residues long. Germline loops: CDR1 SGHNT, CDR2 YENEEA. Written as DNA, the CDR3 is TGTGCCAGCAGCACCGGGACACCGGGGTACAATGAGCAGTTCTTC. It translates to CASSTGTPGYNEQFF.

The CDR3 loop reads CASSPQTGWEEFF. The CDR3 nucleotides are TGTGCCAGCAGCCCCCAGACAGGGTGGGAGGAGTTCTTC. The V gene is TRBV11-1, the J gene TRBJ2-1; possibly TRBD1 for D (7 bases). Germline CDR1 reads SGHAT; CDR2 reads FQDESV (reference sequence). Trimming pared 5 bases from V and 14 bases from J, leaving 19 bases between. This CDR3 comprises 13 residues. The full variable domain, rest sourced from reference TRBV11-1 and TRBJ2-1, is EAEVAQSPRYKITEKSQAVAFWCDPISGHATLYWYRQILGQGPELLVQFQDESVVDDSQLPKDRFSAERLKGVDSTLKIQPAELGDSAMYLCASSPQTGWEEFFGPGTRLTVL.

The rearrangement links TRBV19 to TRBJ2-3; 10 bases line up with TRBD2. CDR1 is LNHDA and CDR2 is SQIVND in the germline V gene (reference sequence). The CDR3 extends over 19 amino acids. Unmatched junction bases numbered 12, after V lost 3 bases and J lost 0 bases. The CDR3 DNA is TGTGCCAGTAGTATCTTCCCTAGCGGGGGACTAACTAGCACAGATACGCAGTATTTT. It translates to CASSIFPSGGLTSTDTQYF.

The V and J genes are TRBV14 and TRBJ2-5; D might be TRBD2 (5 bases). Germline V gives CDR1 SGHDN, CDR2 FVKESK. V was shortened by 4 bases and J by 7 bases, with 13 bases between the two germline ends. This CDR3 is built from 13 residues. CDR3 sequence reads: CASSLRDGGTQYF. In DNA form, the CDR3 reads TGTGCCAGCAGCCTGCGAGACGGAGGGACCCAGTACTTC.

The chain has TRBV2 and TRBJ1-4, with D maybe TRBD1 (5 bases). The CDR3 covers 15 residues. The germline gives CDR1 SNHLY, CDR2 FYNNEI. Trimming removed 8 bases at V and 5 bases at J, with 18 bases between. The DNA for the CDR3 is TGTGCCAGCGGAACTAACAGGTCAGGGAATGAAAAACTGTTTTTT. Amino acid sequence: CASGTNRSGNEKLFF.

This chain connects TRBV24-1 to TRBJ1-1; 9 bases align to TRBD1. This CDR3 comprises 16 residues. Germline values: CDR1 KGHDR, CDR2 SFDVKD. J gave up 5 bases and V 6 bases, and 12 bases lay outside the gene matches. The DNA for the CDR3 is TGTGCCACCAGTCCCTCGACAGGGGGGGGTGGTACTGAAGCTTTCTTT. Residues: CATSPSTGGGGTEAFF.

The chain carries TRBV7-9 and TRBJ2-3; 7 nucleotides line up with TRBD1. CDR1 and CDR2 from the germline V gene are SEHNR and FQNEAQ (reference sequence). The CDR3 spans 16 residues. V shed 1 base and J 0 bases; nucleotides not matched to a gene: 4. CDR3 bases: TGTGCCAGCAGCTTAGAGGACAGGCTTAGCACAGATACGCAGTATTTT. Its protein is CASSLEDRLSTDTQYF.

The rearrangement links TRBV5-4 to TRBJ2-2; TRBD2 aligns across 7 bases. The CDR3 runs 15 residues. Germline CDR1 reads SGHNT; CDR2 reads YYREEE (reference sequence). The junction had 12 bases not matched to a gene; V was cut back by 8 bases and J by 5 bases. The chain's CDR3 is CASLSGGDRTGELFF. CDR3 coding DNA: TGTGCCAGTCTTAGTGGGGGGGATCGTACCGGGGAGCTGTTTTTT. Together with reference TRBV5-4 and TRBJ2-2, the CDR3 gives the full variable domain: ETGVTQSPTHLIKTRGQQVTLRCSSQSGHNTVSWYQQALGQGPQFIFQYYREEENGRGNFPPRFSGLQFPNYSSELNVNALELDDSALYLCASLSGGDRTGELFFGEGSRLTVL.

The rearrangement joins TRBV7-9 to TRBJ2-7; D uncertain. CDR1 is SEHNR and CDR2 is FQNEAQ in the germline V gene (reference sequence). The CDR3 is made up of 14 amino acids. Trimming cost V 1 base and J 0 bases, with 7 bases left between them. CDR3 amino acids: CASSLVSGSYEQYF. In DNA form, the CDR3 reads TGTGCCAGCAGCTTAGTGTCAGGCTCCTACGAGCAGTACTTC.

The CDR3 sequence: CSAEDRDDEQFF. Here the CDR3 DNA reads TGCAGCGCCGAGGACAGGGATGATGAGCAGTTCTTC. The gene calls are TRBV29-1 and TRBJ2-1, with 8 bases matching TRBD1. This CDR3 comprises 12 residues. Germline CDR1 and CDR2: SQVTM and ANQGSEA. Losses at the gene ends were 7 bases for V and 8 bases for J; bases not matched to a gene: 7.

The V call is TRBV13, the J call TRBJ2-3; perhaps TRBD2 as D (6 bases). Germline values: CDR1 PRHDT, CDR2 FYEKMQ (reference sequence). Trimming cost V 4 bases and J 0 bases, with 17 bases left between them. The CDR3 totals 17 residues. The CDR3 sequence: CASSSLSTGLSTDTQYF. CDR3 in DNA: TGTGCCAGCAGCTCCCTCTCAACGGGACTGAGCACAGATACGCAGTATTTT.

The V gene is TRBV24-1, the J gene TRBJ2-5; weak D call: TRBD1 (5 bases). Germline-derived CDR1 and CDR2 are KGHDR and SFDVKD. This CDR3 has 13 residues. V gave up 6 bases and J gave up 0 bases, with 7 bases separating them. As DNA, the CDR3 is TGTGCCACCAGTAAGGGGTACCAAGAGACCCAGTACTTC. It codes for CATSKGYQETQYF.

The chain is built from TRBV5-4 and TRBJ2-2; TRBD1 is a possible D gene (5 bases). This CDR3 is 13 amino acids long. Trimming pared 5 bases from V and 5 bases from J, leaving 10 bases between. Germline CDR1 reads SGHNT; CDR2 reads YYREEE (reference sequence). In nucleotides, the CDR3 is TGTGCCAGCAGACCAAGGGGAACCGGGGAGCTGTTTTTT. It yields the protein CASRPRGTGELFF.

The CDR3 DNA reads TGCGCCAGCAGCCCACGGACTAGAACGTCTGGGGCCAACGTCCTGACTTTC. It encodes CASSPRTRTSGANVLTF. The chain has TRBV5-1 and TRBJ2-6; TRBD2 aligns across 7 bases. This CDR3 has 17 amino acids. The ends lost 4 bases at V and 1 base at J; junction bases unmatched: 8. CDR1 SGHRS and CDR2 YFSETQ come from the germline V gene.

The chain recombines TRBV5-5 with TRBJ2-3; D is undetermined. The V gene's germline CDR1 is SGHKS and CDR2 YYEKEE (reference sequence). Between the trimmed V and J ends, which lost 0 bases and 3 bases, there was a span of 5 bases. The CDR3 sequence is 13 residues long. The CDR3 DNA sequence: TGTGCCAGCAGCTTGGCCCAGACAGATACGCAGTATTTT. Its translation: CASSLAQTDTQYF.